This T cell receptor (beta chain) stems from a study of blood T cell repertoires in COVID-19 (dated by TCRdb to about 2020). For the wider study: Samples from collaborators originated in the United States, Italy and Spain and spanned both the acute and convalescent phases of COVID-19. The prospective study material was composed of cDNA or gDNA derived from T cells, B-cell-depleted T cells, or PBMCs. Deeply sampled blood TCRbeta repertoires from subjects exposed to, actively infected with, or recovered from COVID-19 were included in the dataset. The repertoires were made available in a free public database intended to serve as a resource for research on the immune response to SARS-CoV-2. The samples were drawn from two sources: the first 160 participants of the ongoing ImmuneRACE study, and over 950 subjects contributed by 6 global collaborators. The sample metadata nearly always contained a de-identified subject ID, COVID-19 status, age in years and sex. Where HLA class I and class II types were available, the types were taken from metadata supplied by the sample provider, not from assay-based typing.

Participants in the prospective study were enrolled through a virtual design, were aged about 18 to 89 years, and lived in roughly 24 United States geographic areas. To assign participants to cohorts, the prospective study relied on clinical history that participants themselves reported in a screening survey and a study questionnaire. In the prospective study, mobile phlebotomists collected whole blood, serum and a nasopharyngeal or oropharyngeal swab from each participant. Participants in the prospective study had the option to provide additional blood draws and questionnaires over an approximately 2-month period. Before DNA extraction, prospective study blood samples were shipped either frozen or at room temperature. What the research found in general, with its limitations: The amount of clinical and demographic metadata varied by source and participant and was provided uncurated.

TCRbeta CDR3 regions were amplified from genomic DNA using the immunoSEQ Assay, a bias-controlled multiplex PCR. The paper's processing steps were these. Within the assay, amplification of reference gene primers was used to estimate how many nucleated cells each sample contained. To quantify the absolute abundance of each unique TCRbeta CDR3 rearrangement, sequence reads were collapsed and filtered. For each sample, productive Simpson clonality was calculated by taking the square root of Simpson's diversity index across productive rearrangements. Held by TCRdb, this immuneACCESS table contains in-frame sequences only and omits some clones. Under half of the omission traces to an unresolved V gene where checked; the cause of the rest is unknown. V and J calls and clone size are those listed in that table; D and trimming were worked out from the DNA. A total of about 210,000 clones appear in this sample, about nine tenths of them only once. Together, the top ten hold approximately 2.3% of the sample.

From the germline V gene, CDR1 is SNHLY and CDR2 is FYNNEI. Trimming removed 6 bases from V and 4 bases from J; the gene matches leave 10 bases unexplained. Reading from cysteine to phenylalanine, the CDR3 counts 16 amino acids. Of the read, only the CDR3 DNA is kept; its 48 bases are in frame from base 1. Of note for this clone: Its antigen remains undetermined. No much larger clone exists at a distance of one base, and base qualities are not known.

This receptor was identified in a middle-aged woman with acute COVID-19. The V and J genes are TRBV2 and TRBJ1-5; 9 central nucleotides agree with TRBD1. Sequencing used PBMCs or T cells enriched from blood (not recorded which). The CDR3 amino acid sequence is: CASSHKRTGENQPQHF. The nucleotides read TGTGCCAGCAGCCACAAACGGACAGGGGAAAATCAGCCCCAGCATTTT. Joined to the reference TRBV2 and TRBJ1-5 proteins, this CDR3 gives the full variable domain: EPEVTQTPSHQVTQMGQEVILRCVPISNHLYFYWYRQILGQKVEFLVSFYNNEISEKSEIFDDQFSVERPDGSNFTLKIRSTKLEDSAMYFCASSHKRTGENQPQHFGDGTRLSIL.